The sample holds a few counts of the clone carrying this TCR beta chain. What it binds is not known. The sample originates from a study of T cell repertoires in cytomegalovirus infection. Findings and limits, study-wide: HLA-C-restricted CMV clonotypes gave the most frequent clonotype in two of eight donors. Frequencies of public TCR beta families were cumulated, and this identified carriers of CMV plus the relevant HLA.

The germline CDR1 and CDR2 sequences are LNHNV and YYDKDF (reference sequence). The CDR3 consists of 14 residues. Deletions cut 0 bases from V and 6 bases from J, with 8 bases between. TCRdb used MiXCR to reprocess the reads, holding one entry per CDR3 protein. This sample carries about 69,000 distinct CDR3 sequences, more than 25% of them seen once, and the ten largest clones take 59%. The source material was CD8+ T cells from cultured PBMCs, sampled from culture after CMV antigen stimulation. The chain uses TRBV15 and TRBJ2-2; no clear D gene. This clonotype originated in a human donor in good health (CMV status not recorded). Some clones in this sample may be carry-over from other donors' samples. The CDR3 region is CATSRDRAPGELFF. The CDR3 DNA reads as TGTGCCACCAGCAGAGATAGGGCCCCCGGGGAGCTGTTTTTT.